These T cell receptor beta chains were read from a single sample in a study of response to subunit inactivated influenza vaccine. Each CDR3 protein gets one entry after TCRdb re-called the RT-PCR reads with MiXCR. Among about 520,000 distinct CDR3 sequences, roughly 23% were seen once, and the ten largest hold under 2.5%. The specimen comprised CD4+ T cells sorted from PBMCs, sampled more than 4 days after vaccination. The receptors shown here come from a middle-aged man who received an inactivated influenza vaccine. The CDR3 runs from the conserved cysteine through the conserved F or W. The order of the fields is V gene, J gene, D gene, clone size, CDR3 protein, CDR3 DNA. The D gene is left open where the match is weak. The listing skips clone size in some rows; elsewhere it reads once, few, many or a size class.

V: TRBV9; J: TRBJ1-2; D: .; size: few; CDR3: CASRAEGTF; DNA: TGTGCCAGCAGAGCAGAGGGAACCTTC
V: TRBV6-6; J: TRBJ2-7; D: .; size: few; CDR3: CASRPGGPYEQYF; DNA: TGTGCCAGCAGACCCGGGGGGCCCTACGAGCAGTACTTC
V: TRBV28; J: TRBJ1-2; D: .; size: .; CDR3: CASSLESGYTF; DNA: TGTGCCAGCAGTTTAGAGTCAGGCTACACCTTC
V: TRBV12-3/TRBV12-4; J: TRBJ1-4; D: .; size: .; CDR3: CASSLRTAEGKLFF; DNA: TGTGCCAGCAGTCTCAGGACAGCGGAAGGAAAACTGTTTTTT
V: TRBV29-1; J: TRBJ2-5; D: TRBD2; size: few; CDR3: CSVGPRDYPGTQYF; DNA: TGCAGCGTTGGTCCCAGGGACTACCCGGGGACCCAGTACTTC
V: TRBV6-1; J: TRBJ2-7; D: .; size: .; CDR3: CASRLRLETMGGYEQYF; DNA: TGTGCCAGCAGACTCCGGCTGGAGACGATGGGTGGCTACGAGCAGTACTTC
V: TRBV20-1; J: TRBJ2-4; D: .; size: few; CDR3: CSALGLAKNIQYF; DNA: TGCAGTGCTCTGGGTCTAGCCAAAAACATTCAGTACTTC
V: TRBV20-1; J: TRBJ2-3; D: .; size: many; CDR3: CSARVLGDTQYF; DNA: TGCAGTGCTAGAGTCCTAGGAGATACGCAGTATTTT
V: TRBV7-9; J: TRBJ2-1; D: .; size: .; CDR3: CASSPTQGGEQFF; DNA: TGTGCCAGCAGCCCCACCCAGGGGGGTGAGCAGTTCTTC
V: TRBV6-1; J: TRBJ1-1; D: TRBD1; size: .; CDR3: CASRTPRQGDVAEAFF; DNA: TGTGCCAGCAGAACTCCCAGACAGGGAGATGTCGCTGAAGCTTTCTTT
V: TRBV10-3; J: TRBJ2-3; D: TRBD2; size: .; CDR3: CAISLTSGSLSDTQYF; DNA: TGTGCCATCAGCCTGACTAGCGGGAGCCTCTCAGATACGCAGTATTTT
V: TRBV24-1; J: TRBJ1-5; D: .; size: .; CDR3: CATRVVGRLKTPQHF; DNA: TGTGCCACCAGGGTAGTTGGGCGCCTAAAAACGCCCCAGCATTTT
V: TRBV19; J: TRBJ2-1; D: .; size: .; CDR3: CASSTPQGTTYNEQFF; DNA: TGTGCCAGTAGTACGCCACAGGGGACTACTTACAATGAGCAGTTCTTC
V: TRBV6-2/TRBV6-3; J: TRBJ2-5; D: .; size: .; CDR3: CASRRAGIPETQYF; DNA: TGTGCCAGCAGAAGAGCTGGGATTCCAGAGACCCAGTACTTC